The rows below give T cell receptor beta chains drawn from one sample of a study of blood T cell repertoires in COVID-19. TCRdb's table, derived via immunoSEQ multiplex PCR, lists solely in-frame clones and lacks some. The profile shows tens of thousands of clones, about 79% of them singletons. The sequenced sample consisted of peripheral blood. The receptor source for this set is a woman between 55 and 75 years old with acute or convalescent COVID-19. Each CDR3 is given with its conserved first and last residue. A D gene is named only where the DNA matches it firmly. Expanded clones get a size class; other rows say once, few or many, or leave the size out.

>few|TRBV5-4|.|TRBJ1-2
TGTGCCAGCAGCTTGGCAAACGGGGGCTACACCTTC
CASSLANGGYTF
>.|TRBV6-5|.|TRBJ2-7
TGTGCCAGCAGTCCTCAACAGTACTCCTACGAGCAGTACTTC
CASSPQQYSYEQYF
>.|TRBV28|TRBD1|TRBJ1-6
TGTGCCAGCAGTTTACAAGTCGGGACAGGGGGTTCACCCCTCCACTTT
CASSLQVGTGGSPLHF
>.|TRBV6-6|TRBD2|TRBJ2-7
TGTGCCAGCAGGTTGACTAGCGGGCAATCCTCCTACGAGCAGTACTTC
CASRLTSGQSSYEQYF
>.|TRBV6-5|.|TRBJ2-1
TGTGCCAGCGGTACCAGCTCCTACAATGAGCAGTTCTTC
CASGTSSYNEQFF
>.|TRBV11-2|TRBD1|TRBJ2-1
TGTGCCAGCAGCATCTTACCGGGACAGGGGTCTGTGTTCTTC
CASSILPGQGSVFF
>.|TRBV30|TRBD2|TRBJ2-7
TGTGCCTTAAGCGGGGGATGCTACGAGCAGTACTTC
CALSGGCYEQYF
>.|TRBV9|.|TRBJ1-6
TGTGCCAGCAGCGTAGATACTCAGGGGAATTCACCCCTCCACTTT
CASSVDTQGNSPLHF
>once|TRBV30|TRBD1|TRBJ1-6
TGTGCCTGGAGCGTCCGACAGGGGAATAATTCACCCCTCCACTTT
CAWSVRQGNNSPLHF
>.|TRBV9|.|TRBJ2-3
TGTGCCAGCAGCAGAGCCCCGGGGGTGGCAGATACGCAGTATTTT
CASSRAPGVADTQYF
>.|TRBV7-3|.|TRBJ2-3
TGTGCCAGCAGCTTAACGCCCCCAGGTCGGGATACGCAGTATTTT
CASSLTPPGRDTQYF
>.|TRBV18|TRBD1|TRBJ2-1
TGTGCCAGCTCAGCCGGGACAGGCTCCTACAATGAGCAGTTCTTC
CASSAGTGSYNEQFF
>.|TRBV5-4|.|TRBJ2-1
TGTGCCAGCAGCTTGATGCAGGGGGGCACCAACAATGAGCAGTTCTTC
CASSLMQGGTNNEQFF
>once|TRBV4-1|TRBD1|TRBJ2-1
TGCGCCAGCAGCCAATTTCCGGGACAGGGGGACGTTGAGCAGTTCTTC
CASSQFPGQGDVEQFF
>.|TRBV7-9|TRBD1|TRBJ2-7
TGTGCCAGCAGCGCCTACTGGGACAGACACTACGAGCAGTACTTC
CASSAYWDRHYEQYF
>.|TRBV5-1|.|TRBJ1-6
TGCGCCAGCAGCTTGGGACAGAGCTATAATTCACCCCTCCACTTT
CASSLGQSYNSPLHF
>.|TRBV10-1|.|TRBJ1-5
TGCGCCAGCTGCGCAGGGTCCTCGGGTTATAGCAATCAGCCCCAGCATTTT
CASCAGSSGYSNQPQHF
>few|TRBV7-9|.|TRBJ2-3
TGTGCCAGCAGCTTCCCCCTAGCGCAACGGTCCCTCCGCACAGATACGCAGTATTTT
CASSFPLAQRSLRTDTQYF
>.|TRBV5-1|TRBD1|TRBJ1-5
TGCGCCAGCAGCTTATTGGGGGCAGGGGGCGAGAGCAATCAGCCCCAGCATTTT
CASSLLGAGGESNQPQHF
>.|TRBV3-1/TRBV3-2|.|TRBJ2-7
TGTGCCAGCAGCCAAAGCCAGGGCCCCTACGAGCAGTACTTC
CASSQSQGPYEQYF
>.|TRBV18|.|TRBJ1-1
TGTGCCAGCTCACCGGAAGGGCAGGGCACTGAAGCTTTCTTT
CASSPEGQGTEAFF
>once|TRBV27|TRBD1|TRBJ1-2
TGTGCCAGCAGTCCCGCCAGACAGGGGGATAACTATGGCTACACCTTC
CASSPARQGDNYGYTF
>few|TRBV10-3|TRBD2|TRBJ2-7
TGTGCCACGGGCACGGGGGGGACATACGAGGAGCAGTACTTC
CATGTGGTYEEQYF
>few|TRBV3-1/TRBV3-2|TRBD2|TRBJ2-7
TGTGCCAGCAGCCGGACTAGCGGGACCCACGAGCAGTACTTC
CASSRTSGTHEQYF
>.|TRBV18|.|TRBJ1-1
TGTGCCAGCTCACCATTCGGGGAGGACACTGAAGCTTTCTTT
CASSPFGEDTEAFF
>.|TRBV28|.|TRBJ1-5
TGTGCCAGCAGAACAGGGATTCGGCCCCAGCATTTT
CASRTGIRPQHF
>.|TRBV28|TRBD1|TRBJ1-2
TGTGCCAGCAGTTTTAGAACCTCGACAGGGTATTATGGCTACACCTTC
CASSFRTSTGYYGYTF
>.|TRBV9|TRBD1|TRBJ1-1
TGTGCCAGCAGCGTTGGAGGGGGCAGGACTGAAGCTTTCTTT
CASSVGGGRTEAFF
>.|TRBV5-6|TRBD2|TRBJ2-1
TGTGCCAGCAGCTCAACGCAGCGGGGGGGCCTAAATGAGCAGTTCTTC
CASSSTQRGGLNEQFF
>few|TRBV28|.|TRBJ2-3
TGTGCCAGCAGTTTTGGGCAGAGCACAGATACGCAGTATTTT
CASSFGQSTDTQYF
>.|TRBV19|TRBD2|TRBJ2-2
TGTGCCAGTACCGCTTGGGGGGGCACCGGGGAGCTGTTTTTT
CASTAWGGTGELFF
>.|TRBV9|TRBD1|TRBJ2-1
TGTGCCAGCAGCCCCCGAAACAACAGGGGGACCGATGAGCAGTTCTTC
CASSPRNNRGTDEQFF
>.|TRBV3-1/TRBV3-2|.|TRBJ1-4
TGTGCCAGCACCGACGGGTCGGTGAGGGAGGAAAAACTGTTTTTT
CASTDGSVREEKLFF
>.|TRBV28|.|TRBJ2-1
TGTGCCAGCAGGCACGCGACGGCTAGCGACTATCACAATGAGCAGTTCTTC
CASRHATASDYHNEQFF
>once|TRBV27|TRBD1|TRBJ2-7
TGTGCCAGCAGTTCCCGGACAGGAGTCTACGAGCAGTACTTC
CASSSRTGVYEQYF
>.|TRBV10-1|.|TRBJ1-2
TGCGCCAGCAGTATACAGGACTATGGCTACACCTTC
CASSIQDYGYTF
>.|TRBV9|.|TRBJ2-6
TGTGCCAGCAGCGTCCTGGCCTCTGGGGCCAACGTCCTGACTTTC
CASSVLASGANVLTF
>.|TRBV2|TRBD1|TRBJ1-3
TGTGCCAGCAGGACAGGGTGGTCTGGAAACACCATATATTTT
CASRTGWSGNTIYF
>.|TRBV28|TRBD1|TRBJ1-3
TGTGCCAGCAGTTTCGGGACAGGGGGCTTTGGAAACACCATATATTTT
CASSFGTGGFGNTIYF
>few|TRBV29-1|TRBD1|TRBJ1-1
TGCAGCGCTCGGACAGGGAGAATGAACACTGAAGCTTTCTTT
CSARTGRMNTEAFF
>.|TRBV5-1|.|TRBJ2-7
TGCGCCAGCAGCCAATCCGGGACCTACGAGCAGTACTTC
CASSQSGTYEQYF
>.|TRBV5-1|.|TRBJ2-2
TGCGCCAGCAGCTTGACTGCCTTCGGGAGCACCGGGGAGCTGTTTTTT
CASSLTAFGSTGELFF
>.|TRBV5-1|TRBD2|TRBJ2-7
TGCGCCAGCAGCCCTGATGGGACTAGCCGGTTCGAGCAGTACTTC
CASSPDGTSRFEQYF
>few|TRBV19|.|TRBJ1-4
TGTGCCAGTAGTATCGGTCGTCCGGCAACTAATGAAAAACTGTTTTTT
CASSIGRPATNEKLFF
>.|TRBV27|.|TRBJ1-5
TGTGCCAGCGGGCAGGGGAAGCAGCCCCAGCATTTT
CASGQGKQPQHF
>once|TRBV7-2|.|TRBJ1-6
TGTGCCAGCAGCCCGGGGGGGCGAGGGAATTCACCCCTCCACTTT
CASSPGGRGNSPLHF
>few|TRBV19|TRBD2|TRBJ2-7
TGTGCCAGTAGTACGTTTCACGGGACTAGCGGCTACGAGCAGTACTTC
CASSTFHGTSGYEQYF
>.|TRBV28|TRBD2|TRBJ2-6
TGTGCCAGCAGTCCTTATTTACGACTAGCGGGGGGACCCGTCTCTGGGGCCAACGTCCTGACTTTC
CASSPYLRLAGGPVSGANVLTF
>.|TRBV20-1|.|TRBJ2-1
TGCAGTGCTAGTCTCCCCACTAGCCAGGTTGAGCAGTTCTTC
CSASLPTSQVEQFF
>.|TRBV5-1|.|TRBJ1-4
TGCGCCAGCAGCTTTGGCGAAAAACTGTTTTTT
CASSFGEKLFF
>.|TRBV7-9|TRBD2|TRBJ2-5
TGTGCCAGCAGCTCCCGACTAGCGGACGAGACCCAGTACTTC
CASSSRLADETQYF
>few|TRBV18|.|TRBJ1-1
TGTGCCAGCTCACCCTGGGGGCAGAACACTGAAGCTTTCTTT
CASSPWGQNTEAFF
>.|TRBV28|TRBD1|TRBJ2-1
TGTGCCAGCAGAACCGGGACAGGGCTTTACAATGAGCAGTTCTTC
CASRTGTGLYNEQFF
>.|TRBV30|TRBD1|TRBJ1-6
TGTGCCTGGAGTGCCCGGACAGGGGTTTTGTCCCCCCTCCACTTT
CAWSARTGVLSPLHF
>.|TRBV12-3/TRBV12-4|.|TRBJ1-5
TGTGCCAGCAGCCTGCTACACAGGCCCCAGCATTTT
CASSLLHRPQHF
>.|TRBV29-1|TRBD1|TRBJ1-2
TGCAGCGCCGGGGACAGCACGGCCTATGGCTACACCTTC
CSAGDSTAYGYTF
>once|TRBV5-1|.|TRBJ2-3
TGCGCCAGCAGCTTGATGTCCCCAGGCACAGATACGCAGTATTTT
CASSLMSPGTDTQYF
>.|TRBV30|TRBD1|TRBJ2-1
TGTGCCTGGAAGGGGGACAGTACCTACAATGAGCAGTTCTTC
CAWKGDSTYNEQFF
>few|TRBV6-6|.|TRBJ2-7
TGTGCCAGCAGTTACTCTCCAGGGGTGAGTGAGCAGTACTTC
CASSYSPGVSEQYF